The 25 T cell receptor beta chains given below trace back to one sample, sequenced in a study of T cell responses to AZD1222 COVID-19 vaccine (dated by TCRdb to the early 2020s). Interpreted using the paper, the time point label stands for: about 28 days (+/-7) after the second vaccine dose. The library was prepared using the immunoSEQ multiplex PCR assay. The clones in this table, taken by TCRdb from immuneACCESS, are in-frame only. Not every clone is retained; where verified, under half of the shortfall comes from an unresolved V gene, and the cause of the rest is unknown. In all, the sample holds about 120,000 clones, and around 91% of those were seen once. The ten most abundant clones make up more than 1.5% of the sample. Sequencing used peripheral blood, obtained 28 days after the second AZD1222 dose. Receptors were obtained from an adult who received the AZD1222 COVID-19 vaccine.

This clone was observed a single time. DNA of the CDR3: TGTGCCAGCTCATCTACAGGGTTGAACACTGAAGCTTTCTTT. Encoded protein: CASSSTGLNTEAFF. This chain links TRBV18 with TRBJ1-1; the D gene is possibly TRBD1 (6 bases). The CDR3 extends over 14 amino acids. Germline assignment: CDR1 KGHSH and CDR2 LQKENI. V shed 5 bases and J shed 0 bases, with 10 bases lying between them.

The rearrangement joins TRBV2 to TRBJ1-5; D not resolved. Germline lookup yields CDR1 SNHLY and CDR2 FYNNEI. CDR3 length: 13 residues. V shed 3 bases and J shed 4 bases, with 7 bases lying between them. The CDR3 here is CASSDLGNQPQHF. The CDR3 DNA is TGTGCCAGCAGTGATTTGGGTAATCAGCCCCAGCATTTT.

V and J are TRBV3-1 (or the pseudogene TRBV3-2) and TRBJ2-1; D may be TRBD2 (6 bases). Trimming stripped 5 bases from V and 5 bases from J, with 16 bases between. The CDR3 has 15 residues. Germline assignment: CDR1 LGHDT and CDR2 YNNKEL (reference sequence). CDR3 DNA: TGTGCCAGCAGCTACACAAGGGCGGGGAACAATGAGCAGTTCTTC. Its protein is CASSYTRAGNNEQFF.

This chain uses TRBV27 with TRBJ1-3, with 7 bases identical to TRBD1. Germline lookup yields CDR1 MNHEY and CDR2 SMNVEV (reference sequence). Germline trimming cut 7 bases from V and 0 bases from J; bases unmatched to any gene: 15. This CDR3 is 18 amino acids long. The CDR3: CASTTIQGPPGSGNTIYF. CDR3 DNA: TGTGCCAGCACCACCATACAGGGGCCTCCCGGCTCTGGAAACACCATATATTTT.

In this sample, this clone turned up a few times. The J gene is TRBJ2-7, the V gene TRBV5-1; 9 bases are shared with TRBD2. The CDR3 is 16 amino acids. The ends lost 4 bases at V and 5 bases at J; junction bases unmatched: 13. Germline values: CDR1 SGHRS, CDR2 YFSETQ. The CDR3 coding sequence is TGCGCCAGCAGCCCATCGTCCCTAGCGGGACCCCACGAGCAGTACTTC. Protein sequence: CASSPSSLAGPHEQYF.

The chain uses TRBV6-1 and TRBJ2-5, with D uncertain. Trimming shortened V by 2 bases and J by 1 base, and 14 bases separated the two germline ends. Germline V CDR1 and CDR2: MNHNS, SASEGT. The CDR3 totals 16 residues. CDR3 sequence: CASSETLTEAQETQYF. The CDR3 DNA reads as TGTGCCAGCAGTGAAACTCTCACAGAAGCCCAAGAGACCCAGTACTTC.

This rearrangement joins TRBV5-1 to TRBJ2-3; 7 nucleotides align to TRBD2. The CDR3 contains 15 residues. V was pared by 0 bases and J by 4 bases, with 5 bases of the junction left unmatched. Germline CDR1 and CDR2: SGHRS and YFSETQ. The CDR3 reads CASSLDSAGADTQYF. CDR3 DNA sequence: TGCGCCAGCAGCTTGGACAGCGCGGGAGCAGATACGCAGTATTTT.

The CDR3 loop is CASSRERNTEAFF. The CDR3 DNA reads TGTGCCAGCAGTCGGGAACGGAACACTGAAGCTTTCTTT. This chain connects TRBV27 to TRBJ1-1; D call uncertain. CDR1 is MNHEY and CDR2 is SMNVEV in the germline V gene (reference sequence). The V end lost 5 bases, the J end lost 1 base, and 8 bases lay between the germline ends. The CDR3 contains 13 residues.

The chain links TRBV12-5 to TRBJ2-3; a weak D match, TRBD2 (6 bases). The CDR3 consists of 13 residues. V was cut by 1 base and J by 10 bases, with 12 bases left in between. CDR1 and CDR2 (germline): LGHNT, FRNRAP. As DNA, the CDR3 is TGTGCTAGTGGTTTGGAGGAGGGCTCATCGCAGTATTTT. This translates into CASGLEEGSSQYF.

The CDR3 sequence: CASSFRETPVGANQPQHF. CDR3 bases: TGTGCCAGCAGCTTTAGAGAGACACCGGTTGGTGCTAATCAGCCCCAGCATTTT. The chain couples TRBV5-4 to TRBJ1-5; no clear D. This CDR3 is 18 amino acids long. Germline V lookup: CDR1 SGHNT, CDR2 YYREEE (reference sequence). The V end lost 2 bases, the J end lost 4 bases, and 22 bases lay between the germline ends.

This clone came up once. In nucleotides, the CDR3 is TGTGCCAGCAGCTTAAACGGGGAGACCCAGTACTTC. Translated, it gives CASSLNGETQYF. The chain links TRBV7-3 to TRBJ2-5; D remains ambiguous. From germline, CDR1 is SGHTA and CDR2 FQGTGA. Trimming stripped 1 base from V and 5 bases from J, with 5 bases between. This CDR3 is 12 amino acids long.

This clone occurred once. This rearrangement joins TRBV5-1 to TRBJ2-5, with a weak D call TRBD1 (5 bases). CDR3 size: 18 residues. V was cut by 5 bases and J by 1 base, with 24 bases left in between. Per the germline V gene, CDR1 is SGHRS and CDR2 is YFSETQ. CDR3 nucleotide sequence: TGCGCCAGCAGATCGTCCAGTCGAACCCTGGGGCTCCAAGAGACCCAGTACTTC. This codes for CASRSSSRTLGLQETQYF.

The V and J genes are TRBV7-3 and TRBJ2-1; 8 nucleotides match TRBD1. Germline V gives CDR1 SGHTA, CDR2 FQGTGA. This CDR3 contains 14 residues. After removal of 5 bases from V and 8 bases from J, the junction contained 8 bases not matched to a gene. The CDR3 here is CASSVGQGRDEQFF. The CDR3 DNA is TGTGCCAGCAGCGTTGGACAGGGAAGGGATGAGCAGTTCTTC.

V is TRBV28 and J is TRBJ2-3; D is undetermined. V dropped 6 bases and J dropped 0 bases, with 7 bases sitting between them. CDR3 length: 13 residues. Germline CDR1 and CDR2: MDHEN and SYDVKM. The CDR3: CASRSSSTDTQYF. CDR3 bases: TGTGCCAGCAGATCGAGTAGCACAGATACGCAGTATTTT.

V and J are TRBV5-1 and TRBJ2-1; D gene ambiguous. The V and J ends lost 1 base and 0 bases respectively, with 8 bases between them. Germline CDR1 SGHRS, CDR2 YFSETQ. The CDR3 runs to 15 residues. The CDR3 sequence is CASSLQTSSYNEQFF. As DNA, the CDR3 is TGCGCCAGCAGCTTGCAGACGAGCTCCTACAATGAGCAGTTCTTC.

The gene calls are TRBV4-1 and TRBJ2-7; D not certain. Germline V gives CDR1 MGHRA, CDR2 YSYEKL. The CDR3 consists of 15 residues. V gave up 1 base and J gave up 2 bases, with 12 bases separating them. CDR3 region: CASSQGLDLTYEQYF. CDR3 in DNA: TGCGCCAGCAGCCAAGGGCTTGACTTGACCTACGAGCAGTACTTC.

The rearrangement joins TRBV4-1 to TRBJ2-2; D is unclear. Germline values: CDR1 MGHRA, CDR2 YSYEKL. V lost 4 bases to trimming and J lost 0 bases, with 12 bases between them. CDR3 size: 16 residues. CDR3 region: CASSRVVGTNTGELFF. In nucleotides, the CDR3 is TGCGCCAGCAGCCGCGTCGTGGGAACGAACACCGGGGAGCTGTTTTTT.

The gene calls are TRBV5-1 and TRBJ2-5; TRBD2 matches 9 bases. The CDR3 loop spans 18 amino acids. With V trimmed by 1 base and J by 4 bases, 14 bases remained unmatched. The germline V gene has CDR1 SGHRS and CDR2 YFSETQ. The CDR3: CASSLNPPSAGGGETQYF. Here the CDR3 DNA reads TGCGCCAGCAGCTTGAACCCTCCTAGCGCGGGAGGGGGAGAGACCCAGTACTTC. Based on the CDR3 plus reference TRBV5-1 and TRBJ2-5, the full variable domain is KAGVTQTPRYLIKTRGQQVTLSCSPISGHRSVSWYQQTPGQGLQFLFEYFSETQRNKGNFPGRFSGRQFSNSRSEMNVSTLELGDSALYLCASSLNPPSAGGGETQYFGPGTRLLVL.

The chain carries TRBV7-3 and TRBJ2-1, with a possible D match to TRBD1 (5 bases). Trimming removed 7 bases from V and 0 bases from J, with 16 bases in between. CDR1 and CDR2 (germline): SGHTA, FQGTGA. The CDR3 is made up of 16 amino acids. The CDR3 loop reads CASIPPGRASYNEQFF. The CDR3 nucleotides read TGTGCCAGCATCCCCCCCGGCAGGGCCTCCTACAATGAGCAGTTCTTC.

The chain joins TRBV7-2 to TRBJ2-7; 10 bases align to TRBD2. This CDR3 region has 16 residues. The ends lost 1 base at V and 4 bases at J; junction bases unmatched: 7. The germline V gene has CDR1 SGHTA and CDR2 FQGNSA. For the CDR3, the DNA is TGTGCCAGCAGCTTAGTATCAGCGGGAGGGCCATACGAGCAGTACTTC. It specifies CASSLVSAGGPYEQYF.

This clone was counted only a few times. This chain uses TRBV27 with TRBJ1-1; D may be TRBD1 (5 bases). Per the germline V gene, CDR1 is MNHEY and CDR2 is SMNVEV (reference sequence). This CDR3 comprises 11 residues. Trimming removed 5 bases at V and 5 bases at J, with 6 bases between. The CDR3 DNA follows: TGTGCCAGCAGTCGGGGGACTGAAGCTTTCTTT. This gives the protein CASSRGTEAFF.

The J gene is TRBJ1-3, the V gene TRBV5-1; D remains unclear. The CDR3 runs 14 residues. Germline V gene lookup returns CDR1 SGHRS and CDR2 YFSETQ. Trimming took 4 bases from V and 0 from J, leaving 8 bases between them. The CDR3 sequence: CASSEGSSGNTIYF. In nucleotides, the CDR3 is TGCGCCAGCAGCGAAGGGAGCTCTGGAAACACCATATATTTT. The full variable domain, rest sourced from reference TRBV5-1 and TRBJ1-3, is KAGVTQTPRYLIKTRGQQVTLSCSPISGHRSVSWYQQTPGQGLQFLFEYFSETQRNKGNFPGRFSGRQFSNSRSEMNVSTLELGDSALYLCASSEGSSGNTIYFGEGSWLTVV.

The chain recombines TRBV5-1 with TRBJ2-2; D uncertain. Germline CDR1 and CDR2: SGHRS and YFSETQ. The V end lost 6 bases, the J end lost 7 bases, and 10 bases lay between the germline ends. The CDR3 loop spans 12 amino acids. CDR3 in DNA: TGCGCCAGCAATGTAAGTTACGGGGAGCTGTTTTTT. Protein: CASNVSYGELFF. The complete variable domain, with remaining parts taken from reference TRBV5-1 and TRBJ2-2, reads KAGVTQTPRYLIKTRGQQVTLSCSPISGHRSVSWYQQTPGQGLQFLFEYFSETQRNKGNFPGRFSGRQFSNSRSEMNVSTLELGDSALYLCASNVSYGELFFGEGSRLTVL.

The chain recombines TRBV7-2 with TRBJ2-5, with D uncertain. V gave up 0 bases and J gave up 5 bases, with 10 bases separating them. The germline gives CDR1 SGHTA, CDR2 FQGNSA. This CDR3 contains 14 residues. CDR3 region: CASSLALNGETQYF. In DNA form, the CDR3 reads TGTGCCAGCAGCTTAGCGCTAAATGGGGAGACCCAGTACTTC.

CDR3 DNA sequence: TGCGCCAGCAGCCCCAGACTAGCGGAGACCTACAATGAGCAGTTCTTC. Amino acid sequence: CASSPRLAETYNEQFF. This rearrangement joins TRBV5-1 to TRBJ2-1, with 9 positions matching TRBD2. The V and J ends lost 4 bases and 2 bases, in that order; junction bases with no gene match: 7. CDR3 length equals 16 residues. Germline V gene data show CDR1 as SGHRS and CDR2 as YFSETQ.